The clone carrying this T cell receptor beta chain rates as medium-sized. Time point indicated: sample taken at primary tumor resection. Whole RNA obtained from tumor, nontumor lung or frozen PBMC underwent sequencing without sorting. Untreated early-stage non-small cell lung cancer patients, fewer than 85 in total, were the donors. These data come from a study of spatial heterogeneity in lung cancer. There are 15 residues in the CDR3. Germline CDR1 is MNHEY and CDR2 is SMNVEV (reference sequence). V was trimmed by 4 bases and J by 8 bases, leaving 18 bases between them. Every molecule of TCR cDNA had its own unique molecular identifier. MiXCR, run by TCRdb on the 5' RACE reads, gives a single entry per CDR3 protein. There are about 4,400 distinct CDR3 sequences in the sample; roughly a fifth occur only once, and less than 30% lies in the top ten.

This sample comprised normal lung tissue next to the tumor, obtained at surgery. The receptor comes from a female donor with early-stage non-small cell lung cancer. This rearrangement joins TRBV27 to TRBJ2-1; D is unclear. This CDR3 is CASSSLLRRGDEQFF. In DNA, the CDR3 is TGTGCCAGCAGTTCGCTTCTCCGCCGTGGAGATGAGCAGTTCTTC.